The 8 T cell receptor beta chains listed next were all sequenced from one sample in a study of shared clonotypes between healthy human individuals. Sequencing was performed with immunoSEQ multiplex PCR; in TCRdb, only in-frame clones are kept and a portion is missing. The sample has nearly 2 million clones, about 95% seen once; the top ten hold 1% to 1.5%. CD45RO negativity and positive selection for CCR7 defined naive CD8 cells, a population that excluded terminally differentiated effector memory CD45RA+ cells. The sequenced sample was naive CD8+ T cells sorted from blood. The receptors stem from a man between 18 and 35 years old in good health.

CDR3 in amino acids: CASSLPVDLNTEAFF. The CDR3, as DNA: TGTGCCAGCAGCTTGCCCGTTGACCTGAACACTGAAGCTTTCTTT. This chain links TRBV5-4 with TRBJ1-1; D ambiguous. The germline V and J ends were trimmed by 1 base and 0 bases, with 10 bases remaining between them. CDR3 length equals 15 residues. Germline assignment: CDR1 SGHNT and CDR2 YYREEE (reference sequence).

J is TRBJ1-4 and V is TRBV4-1; D unclear. The CDR3 has 15 amino acids. Germline CDR1 reads MGHRA; CDR2 reads YSYEKL. V lost 8 bases and J 4 bases, leaving 17 bases between the germline ends. In DNA, the CDR3 is TGCGCCAGCCAACAGAAAGGGCAGTTTAATGAAAAACTGTTTTTT. Translation gives CASQQKGQFNEKLFF.

The genes are TRBV27 and TRBJ2-5; no reliable D call. The V end was cut by 1 base, the J end by 1 base, with 16 bases between. CDR3 length: 17 amino acids. CDR1 MNHEY and CDR2 SMNVEV come from the germline V gene (reference sequence). CDR3 residues: CASSLYSAPQIQETQYF. The CDR3, as DNA: TGTGCCAGCAGTTTATATTCGGCCCCCCAGATCCAAGAGACCCAGTACTTC.

The rearrangement uses TRBV9 and TRBJ2-7; 12 bases are shared with TRBD2. The CDR3 totals 19 residues. Trimming removed 4 bases from V and 4 bases from J; junction bases left unmatched: 18. Germline values: CDR1 SGDLS, CDR2 YYNGEE. The chain's CDR3 is CASSPYAAGLAGGPYEQYF. In DNA form, the CDR3 reads TGTGCCAGCAGCCCCTACGCCGCTGGGCTAGCGGGAGGGCCGTACGAGCAGTACTTC.

The V and J genes are TRBV6-5 and TRBJ2-1; D gene ambiguous. The germline gives CDR1 MNHEY, CDR2 SVGAGI. The CDR3 covers 12 residues. V shed 5 bases and J shed 8 bases, with 10 bases lying between them. The CDR3 loop is CASSPNYDEQFF. DNA for the CDR3: TGTGCCAGCAGTCCTAATTACGATGAGCAGTTCTTC.

V usage is TRBV6-5 and J usage is TRBJ2-1, with D hard to call. V was trimmed by 6 bases and J by 5 bases, leaving 2 bases between them. Per germline, CDR1 MNHEY and CDR2 SVGAGI. The CDR3 is made up of 10 amino acids. The CDR3 sequence is CASSDNEQFF. The CDR3 nucleotides are TGTGCCAGCAGCGACAATGAGCAGTTCTTC.

The chain uses TRBV28 and TRBJ2-2; 12 nucleotides match TRBD2. Germline CDR1 and CDR2: MDHEN and SYDVKM. The CDR3 is made up of 15 amino acids. The V segment lost 4 bases and the J segment 3 bases; nucleotides outside the gene matches: 0. The CDR3 nucleotides read TGTGCCAGCAGTTGGACTAGCGGGGACACCGGGGAGCTGTTTTTT. This encodes CASSWTSGDTGELFF.

This chain links TRBV5-4 with TRBJ2-1, with TRBD2 identical over 7 bases. V trimming: 4 bases; J trimming: 4 bases; junction bases outside the gene matches: 8. The CDR3 is 15 residues long. The germline V gene has CDR1 SGHNT and CDR2 YYREEE (reference sequence). The CDR3 loop is CASSLRGTEYNEQFF. In DNA form, the CDR3 reads TGTGCCAGCAGCCTGCGGGGGACCGAATACAATGAGCAGTTCTTC.